Following are 29 T cell receptor beta chains from one sample sequenced in a study of cytomegalovirus exposure and HLA in healthy donors. This PCR relied on a set of 60 Vbeta primers and 13 Jbeta primers. Repertoires were generated with immunoSEQ multiplex PCR, while TCRdb's copy carries only in-frame clones and drops some. This table has some 120,000 clones, 73% appearing once. Sequencing was performed on PBMCs. The receptors were sampled from a man between 60 and 70 years old in good health and CMV-seropositive.

V and J are TRBV5-1 and TRBJ2-2; TRBD2 agrees at 8 bases. The CDR3 extends over 15 amino acids. From germline, CDR1 is SGHRS and CDR2 YFSETQ. Trimming removed 2 bases from V and 5 bases from J; junction bases left unmatched: 5. CDR3 sequence (DNA): TGCGCCAGCAGCTTAAGCGGGGGAGGAACCGGGGAGCTGTTTTTT. This codes for CASSLSGGGTGELFF.

The V call is TRBV5-1, the J call TRBJ1-2, with a weak D call TRBD1 (5 bases). Germline V gene sequence: CDR1 SGHRS, CDR2 YFSETQ. The CDR3 covers 13 residues. The V end lost 6 bases, the J end lost 1 base, and 10 bases lay between the germline ends. The CDR3 coding sequence is TGCGCCAGCAATGGGGGGGTTAACTATGGCTACACCTTC. Its translation is CASNGGVNYGYTF.

V is TRBV28 and J is TRBJ1-1; D may be TRBD1 (5 bases). This CDR3 contains 13 residues. V was pared by 6 bases and J by 9 bases, with 17 bases between. Germline V CDR1 and CDR2: MDHEN, SYDVKM. Written as DNA, the CDR3 is TGTGCCAGCAGCACCCTCAACAGGCTACAAGCTTTCTTT. It translates to CASSTLNRLQAFF.

The chain joins TRBV12-1 to TRBJ2-3; TRBD2 is taken as the D call from the table, unchecked against the DNA. TRBV12-1 is a pseudogene. This CDR3 contains 13 residues. The chain's CDR3 is CARTRKSTDTQYF. CDR3 sequence (DNA): TGTGCCAGGACTAGGAAGAGCACAGATACGCAGTATTTT.

The V gene is TRBV23-1, the J gene TRBJ2-7, with TRBD1 matching over 9 bases. TRBV23-1 is filed as an ORF, its function uncertain. V was pared by 8 bases and J by 5 bases, with 10 bases of the junction left unmatched. The CDR3 covers 14 residues. CDR3 protein: CASYHRGLPHEQYF. Here the CDR3 DNA reads TGCGCCAGCTACCACAGGGGGCTTCCACACGAGCAGTACTTC.

V and J are TRBV18 and TRBJ2-1; D might be TRBD2 (5 bases). The length of the CDR3 is 13 residues. The V end lost 0 bases, the J end lost 6 bases, and 6 bases lay between the germline ends. Germline V gene data show CDR1 as KGHSH and CDR2 as LQKENI. The CDR3 protein is CASSPPGGNEQFF. The CDR3 coding sequence is TGTGCCAGCTCACCACCAGGAGGCAATGAGCAGTTCTTC.

There are a few counts of this clone. The V and J genes are TRBV28 and TRBJ1-1; D ambiguous. V was pared by 5 bases and J by 1 base, with 11 bases between. The CDR3 sequence is 14 residues long. Germline values: CDR1 MDHEN, CDR2 SYDVKM. The CDR3 spells CASSPSGRNTEAFF. The CDR3, as DNA: TGTGCCAGCAGTCCATCGGGAAGGAACACTGAAGCTTTCTTT.

This sequence joins TRBV6-4 and TRBJ2-2, with unresolved D. Deletions cut 2 bases from V and 7 bases from J, with 8 bases between. The CDR3 contains 13 residues. From germline, CDR1 is MRHNA and CDR2 SNTAGT. The CDR3 is CASSDDRFGELFF. The CDR3, as DNA: TGTGCCAGCAGTGACGATCGGTTCGGGGAGCTGTTTTTT.

V usage is TRBV5-4 and J usage is TRBJ1-1; a weak D match, TRBD1 (5 bases). The CDR3 runs to 16 residues. V lost 0 bases and J 4 bases, leaving 16 bases between the germline ends. Germline V gene data show CDR1 as SGHNT and CDR2 as YYREEE (reference sequence). This CDR3 is CASSLGDPGRGTEAFF. CDR3 nucleotide sequence: TGTGCCAGCAGCTTGGGGGACCCCGGGCGGGGCACTGAAGCTTTCTTT.

The CDR3 nucleotides are TGTGCCAGCACGATAATCGGGAGCTCCTACAATGAGCAGTTCTTC. Amino acids: CASTIIGSSYNEQFF. V is TRBV6-5 and J is TRBJ2-1; D perhaps matches TRBD2 (6 bases). The length of the CDR3 is 15 residues. The V and J ends lost 7 bases and 0 bases respectively, with 13 bases between them. Germline V gene lookup returns CDR1 MNHEY and CDR2 SVGAGI.

The genes are TRBV4-1 and TRBJ1-5; TRBD1 matches 9 bases. This CDR3 is 15 amino acids long. With V trimmed by 4 bases and J by 5 bases, 6 bases remained unmatched. CDR1 MGHRA and CDR2 YSYEKL come from the germline V gene. DNA for the CDR3: TGCGCCAGCAGCCCGGACAGGGGTAGGGATCAGCCCCAGCATTTT. Protein sequence: CASSPDRGRDQPQHF.

The CDR3 region is CASSPRGRSGELFF. The CDR3 region has the DNA TGTGCCAGCAGTCCAAGAGGGCGCTCCGGGGAGCTGTTTTTT. The chain has TRBV2 and TRBJ2-2, with D possibly matching TRBD2 (5 bases). This CDR3 contains 14 residues. Germline V gives CDR1 SNHLY, CDR2 FYNNEI. V gave up 5 bases and J gave up 6 bases, with 13 bases separating them.

This clone was recorded at least ten times. The chain links TRBV7-9 to TRBJ1-5, with D uncertain. V was shortened by 1 base and J by 9 bases, with 13 bases between the two germline ends. The CDR3 is made up of 14 amino acids. From germline, CDR1 is SEHNR and CDR2 FQNEAQ (reference sequence). The CDR3 DNA reads TGTGCCAGCAGCTTAGGGGATTTCGAGGGGCCCCAGCATTTT. Its protein product is CASSLGDFEGPQHF.

On this clone itself: Likely a read error: the CDR3 ends without its conserved phenylalanine or tryptophan. This chain joins TRBV2 and TRBJ2-7; the match to TRBD1 covers 7 bases. The junction had 9 bases not matched to a gene; V was cut back by 8 bases and J by 5 bases. The CDR3 covers 13 residues. CDR1 is SNHLY, CDR2 FYNNEI, per germline. The CDR3 DNA reads TGTGCCAGCGGACAGACAGGGTTGGACGAGCAGTACCTC. Protein: CASGQTGLDEQYL.

The chain combines TRBV29-1 with TRBJ1-1, with no clear D. Germline assignment: CDR1 SQVTM and CDR2 ANQGSEA. The CDR3 contains 13 residues. The V end lost 4 bases, the J end lost 0 bases, and 9 bases lay between the germline ends. Written as DNA, the CDR3 is TGCAGCGTTGTTGAGGAGATGAACACTGAAGCTTTCTTT. Translated, it gives CSVVEEMNTEAFF.

This clone was recorded a few times. The chain carries TRBV23-1 and TRBJ2-7; D may be TRBD1 (7 bases). TRBV23-1 is noted as an ORF with a role that remains uncertain. Between the trimmed V and J ends, which lost 3 bases and 7 bases, there was a span of 16 bases. This CDR3 has 14 residues. The CDR3 DNA is TGCGCCAGCAGTCAGGCGGGACAGCTGAGAGAGCAGTACTTC. Protein: CASSQAGQLREQYF.

This chain links TRBV27 with TRBJ2-5; 9 nucleotides agree with TRBD1. This CDR3 is 13 amino acids long. Looked up from germline, CDR1 is MNHEY and CDR2 is SMNVEV (reference sequence). Unmatched junction bases numbered 6, after V lost 9 bases and J lost 4 bases. CDR3: CASTGGYGETQYF. The CDR3 nucleotides are TGTGCCAGTACAGGGGGCTACGGAGAGACCCAGTACTTC.

This clone has only a few counts. The chain couples TRBV4-1 to TRBJ1-4; 8 bases match TRBD1. The germline CDR1 and CDR2 sequences are MGHRA and YSYEKL. After removal of 3 bases from V and 0 bases from J, the junction contained 9 bases not matched to a gene. The CDR3 has 18 amino acids. CDR3 region: CASSHPRGRFATNEKLFF. In nucleotides, the CDR3 is TGCGCCAGCAGCCACCCCAGGGGGCGGTTTGCAACTAATGAAAAACTGTTTTTT.

The V gene is TRBV2, the J gene TRBJ2-1; 9 bases match TRBD1. In germline, CDR1 is SNHLY, CDR2 FYNNEI. V lost 5 bases to trimming and J lost 8 bases; unmatched junction nucleotides: 7. This CDR3 is built from 14 residues. The CDR3 reads CASSFGTGKYEQFF. The CDR3 nucleotides are TGTGCCAGCAGTTTCGGGACAGGGAAGTATGAGCAGTTCTTC.

About this clone: In the same sample, other DNA sequences code for this CDR3. The genes are TRBV6-1 and TRBJ2-1; the match to TRBD2 covers 13 bases. The CDR3 has 14 amino acids. J gave up 4 bases and V 9 bases, and 3 bases lay outside the gene matches. Germline V gene sequence: CDR1 MNHNS, CDR2 SASEGT. The CDR3 coding sequence is TGTGCCAGTAGGACTAGCGGGGGTTACAATGAGCAGTTCTTC. This codes for CASRTSGGYNEQFF.

As concerns this clone: The junction departs from germline at one end; a sequencing error may be responsible. This sample also contains other DNA sequences that code for the same CDR3. This chain links TRBV7-3 with TRBJ2-4; 10 bases are shared with TRBD1. In germline, CDR1 is SGHTA, CDR2 FQGTGA. The length of the CDR3 is 14 residues. CDR3 DNA: TGCGCCAGCAGCTCCGGGACAGGGGACGGCATTCAGTACTTC. The encoded protein is CASSSGTGDGIQYF.

Here the CDR3 DNA reads TGTGCCAGCAGCTCCCCGGGACTAGCGGGTGAGCAGTTCTTC. As protein: CASSSPGLAGEQFF. The chain is built from TRBV5-4 and TRBJ2-1, with 12 bases identical to TRBD2. Per the germline V gene, CDR1 is SGHNT and CDR2 is YYREEE (reference sequence). J lost 9 bases, V lost 3 bases, and 4 bases had no gene match. The CDR3 runs to 14 residues.

This clone has only a few counts. The chain uses TRBV27 and TRBJ1-1, with D hard to call. With 6 bases removed from V and 0 bases from J, the gap between germline ends came to 20 bases. The CDR3 loop spans 17 amino acids. Germline CDR1 MNHEY, CDR2 SMNVEV (reference sequence). The CDR3 region has the DNA TGTGCCAGCAGGCGGGTGGGCGGACGAGCTATGAACACTGAAGCTTTCTTT. Residues: CASRRVGGRAMNTEAFF.

This clone showed up just once. J is TRBJ1-2 and V is TRBV30; D is unclear. In germline, CDR1 is GTSNPN, CDR2 SVGIG (reference sequence). This CDR3 contains 13 residues. The V end was cut by 2 bases, the J end by 3 bases, with 10 bases between. The CDR3, as DNA: TGTGCCTGGAGTTCCCTCCGGGACTATGGCTACACCTTC. Its translation is CAWSSLRDYGYTF. The full variable domain, its missing parts supplied by reference TRBV30 and TRBJ1-2, is SQTIHQWPATLVQPVGSPLSLECTVEGTSNPNLYWYRQAAGRGLQLLFYSVGIGQISSEVPQNLSASRPQDRQFILSSKKLLLSDSGFYLCAWSSLRDYGYTFGSGTRLTVV.

This clone came up once. The rearrangement joins TRBV5-1 to TRBJ2-5; 10 nucleotides agree with TRBD2. V was clipped by 2 bases and J by 0 bases; unmatched bases: 4. The CDR3 spans 16 residues. The germline V gene has CDR1 SGHRS and CDR2 YFSETQ. CDR3 bases: TGCGCCAGCAGCTTTAGCGGGGGGCTCTACCAAGAGACCCAGTACTTC. It specifies CASSFSGGLYQETQYF.

The genes are TRBV29-1 and TRBJ2-3; TRBD1 is a possible D gene (6 bases). The CDR3 is 12 amino acids. Trimming stripped 4 bases from V and 6 bases from J, with 11 bases between. CDR1 and CDR2 (germline): SQVTM, ANQGSEA. The CDR3 spells CSVGGPDDTQYF. CDR3 bases: TGCAGCGTTGGGGGGCCAGATGATACGCAGTATTTT.

The chain couples TRBV5-5 to TRBJ1-4; D is uncertain. The CDR3 contains 15 residues. V lost 2 bases and J 5 bases, leaving 13 bases between the germline ends. Per germline, CDR1 SGHKS and CDR2 YYEKEE (reference sequence). As DNA, the CDR3 is TGTGCCAGCAGCTTCGGCGGAATTGGGAATGAAAAACTGTTTTTT. This translates into CASSFGGIGNEKLFF.

The chain carries TRBV5-1 and TRBJ1-1, with D tentatively TRBD1 (5 bases). V lost 4 bases to trimming and J lost 2 bases, with 18 bases between them. From germline, CDR1 is SGHRS and CDR2 YFSETQ. The CDR3 is 16 amino acids. The CDR3 DNA is TGCGCCAGCAGCCCTGGAGGGAGACAGCTTAACACTGAAGCTTTCTTT. This encodes CASSPGGRQLNTEAFF.

This rearrangement joins TRBV27 to TRBJ1-5; 7 nucleotides match TRBD1. V was pared by 1 base and J by 6 bases, with 6 bases of the junction left unmatched. The length of the CDR3 is 15 residues. Germline V gives CDR1 MNHEY, CDR2 SMNVEV (reference sequence). CDR3 coding DNA: TGTGCCAGCAGTTTATTCCATCCAGGGGGTCAGCCCCAGCATTTT. This codes for CASSLFHPGGQPQHF.